A few counts support the clone carrying this T cell receptor (beta chain). This specimen comes from a study of blood T cells in healthy people across ages. The V gene's germline CDR1 is MNHEY and CDR2 SVGAGI. V was shortened by 6 bases and J by 0 bases, with 18 bases between the two germline ends. This CDR3 is built from 16 residues. Primed by a sample-barcoded 5' primer and a J-beta primer mix, a second PCR proceeded for about 7 to 11 cycles. TCRdb used MiXCR to reprocess the 5' RACE reads, holding one entry per CDR3 protein. The table has about 640,000 distinct CDR3 sequences, 45% to 65% seen once. V and J are TRBV6-5 and TRBJ2-7; possibly TRBD1 or TRBD2 for D (7 bases each). The receptor comes from a man aged 55 to 69 in good health. Sequencing was carried out using blood. This CDR3 reads CASSAQGGLSSYEQYF. CDR3 coding DNA: TGTGCCAGCAGCGCCCAGGGGGGGCTCAGCTCCTACGAGCAGTACTTC.